The rows below give T cell receptor beta chains drawn from one sample of a study of T cells in narcolepsy. Produced via immunoSEQ multiplex PCR; TCRdb's table is partial and in-frame only. The table has 30,000 to 40,000 clones, roughly 87% seen once. The sample was CD45RA- memory CD4+ T cells from PBMCs. These receptors were taken from a human donor with narcolepsy. Both conserved end residues are part of each CDR3. A D gene is named only where the DNA matches it firmly.

TRBJ1-2 NA TRBV30 CAWSVRGYYGYTF TGTGCCTGGAGTGTGCGGGGGTACTATGGCTACACCTTC
TRBJ2-2 TRBD2 TRBV11-2 CASSFSGGAIGELFF TGTGCCAGCAGCTTTAGCGGGGGGGCCATCGGGGAGCTGTTTTTT
TRBJ2-6 NA TRBV10-3 CAISESRTAGANVLTF TGTGCCATCAGTGAGTCGAGGACAGCTGGGGCCAACGTCCTGACTTTC
TRBJ1-6 TRBD1 TRBV10-2 CASSYRGLYNSPLHF TGCGCCAGCAGTTACAGGGGCCTCTATAATTCACCCCTCCACTTT
TRBJ2-1 TRBD2 TRBV30 CAWSVSGRRGNEQFF TGTGCCTGGAGTGTAAGCGGGAGGAGAGGCAATGAGCAGTTCTTC
TRBJ1-6 NA TRBV10-3 CAISDAGQGGSPLHF TGTGCCATCAGTGATGCGGGACAAGGGGGATCACCCCTCCACTTT
TRBJ1-2 TRBD1 TRBV6-5 CASRFDRGFSGYTF TGTGCCAGCAGATTCGACAGGGGGTTTAGTGGCTACACCTTC
TRBJ2-3 NA TRBV12-5 CASGRASLREADTQYF TGTGCTAGTGGCCGCGCATCCCTCAGGGAGGCAGATACGCAGTATTTT
TRBJ2-1 TRBD2 TRBV5-4 CASSLRLAGANEQFF TGTGCCAGCAGCTTAAGACTAGCGGGGGCCAATGAGCAGTTCTTC
TRBJ2-1 TRBD1 TRBV5-4 CASSHRGRAYNEQFF TGTGCCAGCAGCCACAGGGGTAGGGCCTACAATGAGCAGTTCTTC